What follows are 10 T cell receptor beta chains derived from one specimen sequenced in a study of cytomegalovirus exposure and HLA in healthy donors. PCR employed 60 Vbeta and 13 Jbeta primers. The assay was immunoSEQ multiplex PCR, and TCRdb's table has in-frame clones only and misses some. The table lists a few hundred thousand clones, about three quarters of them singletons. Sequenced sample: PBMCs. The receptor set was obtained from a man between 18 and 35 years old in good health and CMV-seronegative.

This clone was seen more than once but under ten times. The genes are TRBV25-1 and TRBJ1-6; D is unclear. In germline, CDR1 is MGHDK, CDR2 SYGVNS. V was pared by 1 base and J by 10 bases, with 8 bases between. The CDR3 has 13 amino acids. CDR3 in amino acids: CASSEFGSSPLHF. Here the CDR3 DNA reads TGTGCCAGCAGTGAATTTGGGAGCTCACCCCTCCACTTT.

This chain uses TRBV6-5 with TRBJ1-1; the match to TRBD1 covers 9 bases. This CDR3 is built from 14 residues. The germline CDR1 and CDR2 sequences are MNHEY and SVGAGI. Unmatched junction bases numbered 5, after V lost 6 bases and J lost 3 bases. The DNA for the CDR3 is TGTGCCAGCAGCGCGGGACAGGGTTACACTGAAGCTTTCTTT. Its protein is CASSAGQGYTEAFF.

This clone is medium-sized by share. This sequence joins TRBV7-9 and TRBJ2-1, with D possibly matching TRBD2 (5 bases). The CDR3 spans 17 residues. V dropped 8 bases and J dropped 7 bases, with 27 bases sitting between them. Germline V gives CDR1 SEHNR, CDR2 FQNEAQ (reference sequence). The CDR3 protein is CASPEDSGYNEDNEQFF. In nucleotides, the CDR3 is TGTGCCAGCCCCGAGGACTCCGGATACAATGAGGATAATGAGCAGTTCTTC.

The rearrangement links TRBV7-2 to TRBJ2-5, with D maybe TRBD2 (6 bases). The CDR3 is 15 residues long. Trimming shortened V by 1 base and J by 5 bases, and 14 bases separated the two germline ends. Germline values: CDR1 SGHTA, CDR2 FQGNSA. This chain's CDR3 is CASSLGPGSRETQYF. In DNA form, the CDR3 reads TGTGCCAGCAGCTTAGGGCCCGGGAGTCGGGAGACCCAGTACTTC.

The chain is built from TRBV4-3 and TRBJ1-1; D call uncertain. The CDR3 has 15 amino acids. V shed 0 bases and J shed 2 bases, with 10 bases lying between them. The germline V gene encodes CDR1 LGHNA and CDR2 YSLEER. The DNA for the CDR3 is TGCGCCAGCAGCCAAGATATTAGAGAAAACACTGAAGCTTTCTTT. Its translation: CASSQDIRENTEAFF.

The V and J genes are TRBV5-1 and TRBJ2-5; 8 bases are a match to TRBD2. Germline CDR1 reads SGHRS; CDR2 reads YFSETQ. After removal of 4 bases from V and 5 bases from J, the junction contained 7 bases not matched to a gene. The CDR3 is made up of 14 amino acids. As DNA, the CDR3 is TGCGCCAGCAGCGACGGGAGGGCCCGGGAGACCCAGTACTTC. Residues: CASSDGRARETQYF.

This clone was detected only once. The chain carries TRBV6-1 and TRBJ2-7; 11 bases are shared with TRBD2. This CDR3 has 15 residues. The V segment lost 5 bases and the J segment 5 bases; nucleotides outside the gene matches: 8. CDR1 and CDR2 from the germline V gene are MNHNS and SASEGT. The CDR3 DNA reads TGTGCCAGCAGTACACGACTAGCGGGATTGAACGAGCAGTACTTC. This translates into CASSTRLAGLNEQYF.

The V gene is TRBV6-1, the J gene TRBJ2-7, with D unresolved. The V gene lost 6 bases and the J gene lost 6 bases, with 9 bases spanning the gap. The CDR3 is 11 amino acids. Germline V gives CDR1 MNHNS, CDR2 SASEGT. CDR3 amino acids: CASRVSFEQYF. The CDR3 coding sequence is TGTGCCAGCAGGGTTAGCTTCGAGCAGTACTTC.

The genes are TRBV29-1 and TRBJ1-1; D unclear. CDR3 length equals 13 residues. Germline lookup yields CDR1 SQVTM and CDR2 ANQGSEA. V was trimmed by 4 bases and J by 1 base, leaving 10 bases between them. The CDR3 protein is CSVATTGNTEAFF. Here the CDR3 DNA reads TGCAGCGTTGCCACCACGGGGAACACTGAAGCTTTCTTT.

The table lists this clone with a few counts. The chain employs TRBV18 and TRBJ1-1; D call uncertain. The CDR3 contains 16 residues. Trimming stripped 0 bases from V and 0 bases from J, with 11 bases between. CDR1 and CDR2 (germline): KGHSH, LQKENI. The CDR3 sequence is CASSPPFRAMNTEAFF. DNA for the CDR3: TGTGCCAGCTCACCACCCTTCCGAGCAATGAACACTGAAGCTTTCTTT.